This T cell receptor beta chain stems from a study of early T cells in non-severe SARS-CoV-2 infection (dated by TCRdb to the early 2020s). For the study in its entirety: TCR sequencing used bulk RNA from unsorted whole blood, so alpha and beta chains could not be paired. The investigation overall reported the following: Matching against VDJdb was skewed toward anti-spike CD8 responses, likely underestimated virus-specific expansions, and missed private and CD4 specificities.

The CDR3 spans 16 residues, from the cysteine through the phenylalanine. Just the 48-base CDR3 DNA is kept, in frame starting at base 1. The germline V gene (reference sequence) sets CDR1 to SGHNT and CDR2 to YYREEE. V has 3 bases trimmed and J has 3 bases trimmed; junction bases matching no gene number 11. Library preparation used 5' RACE. Instrument used: NextSeq 500. In the TCR library protocol, unique molecular identifiers were attached to individual cDNA molecules to correct for PCR bias and sequencing error. Both TCR alpha and beta chains were sequenced, and tight co-correlation was observed between alpha and beta sequence abundances in each sample. The authors' pipeline ran thus. Decombinator V4 was used to annotate TCR sequences for V gene, J gene and CDR3. Expanded TCRs were defined as changing significantly between any two time points under a Poisson model with p below 0.0001. TCR abundances were normalised to the total number of TCRs sequenced per sample and expressed as counts per million. MAIT TCRs were defined by TRAV1-2 paired with TRAJ12, TRAJ20 or TRAJ33, and iNKT TCRs by TRAV10 paired with TRAJ18. VDJdb, accessed 1 November 2021, was searched for CMV, EBV and SARS-CoV-2 annotated TCRs, excluding TCRs annotated for multiple antigens. TCRdb cleaned the public reads at Q25 with fastp, built clones with MiXCR and kept in-frame beta chains. All rows with the same CDR3 protein become a single entry with the most common DNA and genes. In this record, the V and J calls reflect TCRdb's handling and not the investigators' own analysis. This sample has over 50,000 distinct CDR3 sequences in its table, and 14% to 15% of those were observed once. In total, the top ten clones hold 9% to 10% of the sample.

The study was a case-control design nested within a healthcare worker cohort in London, UK, with weekly nasopharyngeal swab PCR tests and blood sampling. Healthcare workers were recruited during the week of the UK lockdown, between 23 and 31 March 2020, and followed weekly for up to roughly 15 weeks. The table lists this clonotype with a few counts. There is no known antigen for this receptor. Base qualities are not at hand, and no much larger clone is one base apart. Sequencing used whole blood, obtained at baseline. The rearrangement joined TRBV5-4 to TRBJ2-7; 8 central bases correspond to TRBD2. The sequence was obtained from an adult who was a healthcare worker with PCR-confirmed SARS-CoV-2 infection or an uninfected control (not recorded which). The CDR3 amino acid sequence is: CASSSLGAGGGYEQYF. The DNA sequence follows: TGTGCCAGCAGCTCCCTCGGGGCGGGAGGAGGCTACGAGCAGTACTTC.